These 23 T cell receptor beta chains share one sample of origin, sequenced in a study of beta chain features in type 1 diabetes. Study outcomes and limitations: Across all four CD4+ subsets, people with type 1 diabetes showed modestly shorter TCRB CDR3s.

Every isolated RNA sample was fully reverse transcribed, so sequencing captured expressed TCRB transcripts. TCRdb's copy holds only in-frame clones and misses some; the assay was immunoSEQ multiplex PCR. The sample has about 710,000 clones, around 15% seen once. Their antigens remain unidentified. The sample taken for sequencing was naive CD4+ T cells from blood. Source of these receptors: a man aged 18 to 29 with type 1 diabetes.

This clone came up a few times. The chain is built from TRBV14 and TRBJ2-3; 9 bases align to TRBD2. The CDR3 extends over 14 amino acids. The J segment lost 15 bases and the V segment lost 1 base, leaving 11 bases of the junction unmatched. Germline assignment: CDR1 SGHDN and CDR2 FVKESK. The CDR3 sequence: CASSQGYGSSGIYF. CDR3 DNA: TGTGCCAGCAGCCAAGGATACGGGTCTAGCGGGATTTATTTT. The full variable domain, rest sourced from reference TRBV14 and TRBJ2-3, is EAGVTQFPSHSVIEKGQTVTLRCDPISGHDNLYWYRRVMGKEIKFLLHFVKESKQDESGMPNNRFLAERTGGTYSTLKVQPAELEDSGVYFCASSQGYGSSGIYFGPGTRLTVL.

This clone has a handful of counts. One junction end disagrees with the germline gene, perhaps due to a read error. This rearrangement joins TRBV25-1 to TRBJ2-7; tentatively, D is TRBD2 (5 bases). The CDR3 runs 12 residues. Germline-derived CDR1 and CDR2 are MGHDK and SYGVNS. CDR3 region: CASMRGQSTSLF. The CDR3 nucleotides read TGTGCCAGCATGAGAGGGCAATCTACTTCTCTATTC.

This rearrangement joins TRBV29-1 to TRBJ1-1; tentatively, D is TRBD1 (5 bases). The CDR3 contains 14 residues. The germline V and J ends were trimmed by 4 bases and 3 bases, with 15 bases remaining between them. The germline V gene has CDR1 SQVTM and CDR2 ANQGSEA. In DNA, the CDR3 is TGCAGCGTTGTTTCTGTCAGGGCGGACACTGAAGCTTTCTTT. Its translation is CSVVSVRADTEAFF.

V is TRBV7-6 and J is TRBJ2-6; 7 positions match TRBD1. Germline CDR1 and CDR2: SGHVS and FNYEAQ. The ends lost 5 bases at V and 0 bases at J; junction bases unmatched: 4. This CDR3 region has 16 residues. CDR3 sequence reads: CASSGGQFSGANVLTF. The CDR3 DNA sequence: TGTGCCAGCAGCGGGGGACAGTTCTCTGGGGCCAACGTCCTGACTTTC.

Worth noting for this clone: A junction boundary mismatches the germline segment, possibly from a read error. The chain joins TRBV4-1 to TRBJ2-7, with TRBD1 identical over 7 bases. The CDR3 is 16 amino acids. Germline assignment: CDR1 MGHRA and CDR2 YSYEKL. CDR3 DNA sequence: TGTGCCAGCAGCCAAGCCTCGGGACAGTCCCAGTACGAGCAGTACTTC. It codes for CASSQASGQSQYEQYF.

V and J are TRBV10-3 and TRBJ2-5; TRBD2 aligns across 10 bases. The V segment lost 3 bases and the J segment 5 bases; nucleotides outside the gene matches: 6. The CDR3 runs to 15 residues. Germline CDR1 reads ENHRY; CDR2 reads SYGVKD. CDR3 sequence (DNA): TGTGCCATCAGTGATCAAGCGGGGGGGCAGGAGACCCAGTACTTC. As protein: CAISDQAGGQETQYF.

This chain joins TRBV28 and TRBJ1-3; 7 bases are a match to TRBD1. CDR3 length: 17 residues. The V gene's germline CDR1 is MDHEN and CDR2 SYDVKM. J gave up 1 base and V 2 bases, and 8 bases lay outside the gene matches. The CDR3 nucleotides are TGTGCCAGCAGTTTAAATCAGGGGGGGTCTTCTGGAAACACCATATATTTT. Translation gives CASSLNQGGSSGNTIYF.

The rearrangement joins TRBV7-2 to TRBJ2-6, with D unclear. Germline loops: CDR1 SGHTA, CDR2 FQGNSA. This CDR3 comprises 16 residues. Trimming stripped 5 bases from V and 4 bases from J, with 15 bases between. The CDR3: CASSPEAYRGANVLTF. CDR3 sequence (DNA): TGTGCCAGCAGCCCAGAGGCCTACCGGGGGGCCAACGTCCTGACTTTC.

This clone was observed once. This sequence joins TRBV7-2 and TRBJ1-5; D is unresolved. CDR1 and CDR2 from the germline V gene are SGHTA and FQGNSA. V gave up 5 bases and J gave up 9 bases, with 11 bases separating them. CDR3 length equals 12 residues. The CDR3 reads CASSQQWGPQHF. The DNA for the CDR3 is TGTGCCAGCAGCCAGCAGTGGGGGCCCCAGCATTTT.

The chain uses TRBV5-1 and TRBJ2-5; perhaps TRBD2 as D (6 bases). This CDR3 contains 16 residues. Germline CDR1 and CDR2: SGHRS and YFSETQ. With 4 bases removed from V and 5 bases from J, the gap between germline ends came to 21 bases. CDR3 bases: TGCGCCAGCAGCCGAAGCGGGTCTAGCGTTGTGGAGACCCAGTACTTC. It is translated as CASSRSGSSVVETQYF. The full variable domain, completed using reference TRBV5-1 and TRBJ2-5, is KAGVTQTPRYLIKTRGQQVTLSCSPISGHRSVSWYQQTPGQGLQFLFEYFSETQRNKGNFPGRFSGRQFSNSRSEMNVSTLELGDSALYLCASSRSGSSVVETQYFGPGTRLLVL.

This clone was found a few times. The chain has TRBV11-2 and TRBJ2-3; D unresolved. Deletions cut 5 bases from V and 5 bases from J, with 17 bases between. The CDR3 is 15 amino acids. CDR1 SGHAT and CDR2 FQNNGV come from the germline V gene. CDR3 coding DNA: TGTGCCAGCAGCCCCAGACCCCGTTCTCGAGATACGCAGTATTTT. Translation: CASSPRPRSRDTQYF.

This chain joins TRBV18 and TRBJ2-7, with TRBD2 matching 9 bases. The CDR3 extends over 17 amino acids. J lost 4 bases, V lost 3 bases, and 13 bases had no gene match. Germline V gives CDR1 KGHSH, CDR2 LQKENI. The DNA of the CDR3 is TGTGCCAGCTCACCGAACTCCGGGACTAGCCTTCGATACGAGCAGTACTTC. It specifies CASSPNSGTSLRYEQYF.

This clone was recorded a few times. One end of the junction is discordant with germline, which a read error may explain. The chain joins TRBV7-7 to TRBJ2-3; maybe TRBD1 (6 bases). Looked up from germline, CDR1 is SSHAT and CDR2 is FNYEAQ (reference sequence). The CDR3 runs to 14 residues. CDR3 loop: CASSQGMNTDTQYF. The CDR3 DNA reads TGTGCTAGCAGTCAGGGGATGAACACAGATACGCAGTATTTT. Complete variable domain (other parts from reference TRBV7-7 and TRBJ2-3): GAGVSQSPRYKVTKRGQDVTLRCDPISSHATLYWYQQALGQGPEFLTYFNYEAQPDKSGLPSDRFSAERPEGSISTLTIQRTEQRDSAMYRCASSQGMNTDTQYFGPGTRLTVL.

The V and J genes are TRBV2 and TRBJ1-2; D not resolved. Trimming removed 8 bases from V and 4 bases from J, with 17 bases in between. Germline CDR1 is SNHLY and CDR2 is FYNNEI. The length of the CDR3 is 14 residues. CDR3 DNA: TGTGCCAGCCAAGGCTACGGGGTGGGCTATGGCTACACCTTC. It specifies CASQGYGVGYGYTF.

The V and J genes are TRBV18 and TRBJ1-1; 8 bases are a match to TRBD1. There are 14 residues in the CDR3. The germline V gene encodes CDR1 KGHSH and CDR2 LQKENI. With 3 bases clipped from V and 3 bases from J, the junction kept 3 bases outside the gene matches. The CDR3 nucleotides are TGTGCCAGCTCACCGAGGGACAGGTACACTGAAGCTTTCTTT. Amino acids: CASSPRDRYTEAFF.

This clone was observed a handful of times. The chain links TRBV4-3 to TRBJ2-7, with 8 bases matching TRBD2. Trimming took 0 bases from V and 2 from J; bases not matched to a gene: 18. CDR1 and CDR2 (germline): LGHNA, YSLEER. The CDR3 loop spans 20 amino acids. Here the CDR3 reads CASSQDGWNVLSGDTYEQYF. DNA for the CDR3: TGCGCCAGCAGCCAAGACGGGTGGAATGTTCTTAGCGGGGACACCTACGAGCAGTACTTC.

The chain has TRBV5-4 and TRBJ2-1, with 7 bases aligning to TRBD1. The V gene end was trimmed by 4 bases and the J gene end by 7 bases; junction bases not matched to a gene: 8. Germline V lookup: CDR1 SGHNT, CDR2 YYREEE (reference sequence). The CDR3 consists of 14 residues. CDR3 nucleotides: TGTGCCAGCAGCCTAAGACAGGGTGCAAATGAGCAGTTCTTC. Residues: CASSLRQGANEQFF.

This clone has a handful of counts. This chain links TRBV7-9 with TRBJ1-1; 12 bases align to TRBD1. The CDR3 runs 16 residues. Unmatched junction bases numbered 9, after V lost 5 bases and J lost 5 bases. Germline V gene data show CDR1 as SEHNR and CDR2 as FQNEAQ (reference sequence). In nucleotides, the CDR3 is TGTGCCAGCAGCGAAGCGGGACAGGGGGCAGGTACTGAAGCTTTCTTT. This translates into CASSEAGQGAGTEAFF. The full variable domain, its missing parts supplied by reference TRBV7-9 and TRBJ1-1, is DTGVSQNPRHKITKRGQNVTFRCDPISEHNRLYWYRQTLGQGPEFLTYFQNEAQLEKSRLLSDRFSAERPKGSFSTLEIQRTEQGDSAMYLCASSEAGQGAGTEAFFGQGTRLTVV.

This clone was seen a handful of times. This chain connects TRBV18 to TRBJ2-3, with D perhaps TRBD1 (5 bases). Germline lookup yields CDR1 KGHSH and CDR2 LQKENI. This CDR3 spans 15 amino acids. V was trimmed by 3 bases and J by 0 bases, leaving 10 bases between them. CDR3 in DNA: TGTGCCAGCTCACCTCAGGGTGGGAGCACAGATACGCAGTATTTT. Protein: CASSPQGGSTDTQYF.

This sequence joins TRBV6-5 and TRBJ2-3, with 8 bases matching TRBD2. The CDR3 is 14 amino acids. Per germline, CDR1 MNHEY and CDR2 SVGAGI. V lost 11 bases and J lost 0; bases outside the gene matches: 7. CDR3 amino acids: CACRAGASTDTQYF. CDR3 sequence (DNA): TGTGCCTGCCGAGCGGGGGCTAGCACAGATACGCAGTATTTT.

This clone appeared a few times. The J gene is TRBJ2-3, the V gene TRBV2; D is unresolved. CDR1 SNHLY and CDR2 FYNNEI come from the germline V gene. There are 13 residues in the CDR3. Trimming removed 6 bases from V and 3 bases from J, with 10 bases in between. The DNA for the CDR3 is TGTGCCAGCAGAACGGAAGGTACAGATACGCAGTATTTT. It is translated as CASRTEGTDTQYF.

The rearrangement links TRBV29-1 to TRBJ1-1; 7 bases are a match to TRBD1. The CDR3 is made up of 14 amino acids. Germline CDR1 is SQVTM and CDR2 is ANQGSEA. The V gene end was trimmed by 1 base and the J gene end by 5 bases; junction bases not matched to a gene: 7. This chain's CDR3 is CSVEGATGRTEAFF. The DNA of the CDR3 is TGCAGCGTTGAAGGGGCGACAGGGAGGACTGAAGCTTTCTTT.

This clone has just a few counts. The chain uses TRBV7-8 and TRBJ2-1; 10 nucleotides agree with TRBD2. This CDR3 has 16 amino acids. Trimming at V came to 2 bases and at J to 8 bases, leaving 9 bases not matched to a gene. CDR1 is SGHVS, CDR2 FQNEAQ, per germline. The CDR3, as DNA: TGTGCCAGCAGCTTAAGATGGCTAGCGGGGGTGGATGAGCAGTTCTTC. Encoded protein: CASSLRWLAGVDEQFF.